The present entry profiles one T cell receptor beta chain with its context. The source of the sample is a study of blood T cell repertoires in COVID-19. Turning to the study itself: Specimens from acute and convalescent COVID-19 originated in the United States, Italy and Spain. The analysed material was cDNA or gDNA that came from T cells, B-cell-depleted T cells, or PBMCs.

In the original analysis: From reference gene primer amplification, estimates of nucleated cell counts were derived. Method: immunoSEQ multiplex PCR; TCRdb's copy keeps in-frame clones and lacks some. Clonal size and the V and J genes are those of that table, whereas D and trimming came from the DNA. The table has about 88,000 clones, about 88% seen once. The germline V gene encodes CDR1 MNHEY and CDR2 SVGEGT. The V end was cut by 5 bases, the J end by 6 bases, with 11 bases between. The CDR3 covers 12 residues. This sequence joins TRBV6-2 or TRBV6-3 and TRBJ2-7, with D possibly being TRBD1 (6 bases). Sequencing was carried out using peripheral blood. The sequence derives from an elderly woman with acute or convalescent COVID-19. The chain's CDR3 is CASSDNRAEQYF. The CDR3 nucleotides read TGTGCCAGCAGTGATAACAGGGCCGAGCAGTACTTC.